A selection of T cell receptor beta chains follows, all from one sample in a study of T cell responses to AZD1222 COVID-19 vaccine. Sequenced by immunoSEQ multiplex PCR; TCRdb stores in-frame clones only, minus some. In the table there are roughly 180,000 clones, 90% of which are singletons. The sample here was peripheral blood, taken on day 0 of AZD1222 vaccination. The receptors here all came from an adult in good health. Both conserved end residues are part of each CDR3. Fields, in order: D gene, V gene, clone size, J gene, CDR3 DNA, CDR3 protein. D genes are given only for firm matches. Clone size, where shown, is once, few, many, or a class for clones that have expanded.

-	TRBV5-6	-	TRBJ2-7	TGTGCCAGCAGCTTGGCACCCTACGAGCAGTACTTC	CASSLAPYEQYF
TRBD2	TRBV9	few	TRBJ2-2	TGTGCCAGCAGCGTAGGGACTAGCCCCCTCGGGGAGCTGTTTTTT	CASSVGTSPLGELFF
-	TRBV10-1	-	TRBJ1-5	TGCGCCAGCATACGACAGGTTTATCAGCCCCAGCATTTT	CASIRQVYQPQHF
TRBD2	TRBV5-1	-	TRBJ2-7	TGCGCCAGCAGCTTGGAGCCTAGCGGGGGTATCTCCTCCTACGAGCAGTACTTC	CASSLEPSGGISSYEQYF
TRBD1	TRBV18	once	TRBJ1-1	TGTGCCAGCTCACACCGGGACAGCCATGAAGCTTTCTTT	CASSHRDSHEAFF
-	TRBV10-3	-	TRBJ2-7	TGTGCCATCAGTGAGGTAGGTGGGTCCTCCTACGAGCAGTACTTC	CAISEVGGSSYEQYF
-	TRBV18	-	TRBJ1-5	TGTGCCAGCTCACGAACGCCTCAGGGTAATCAGCCCCAGCATTTT	CASSRTPQGNQPQHF
-	TRBV6-2/TRBV6-3	once	TRBJ1-2	TGTGCCAGCAGCGACGGGACGGAAACTCTCTATGGCTACACCTTC	CASSDGTETLYGYTF
-	TRBV2	-	TRBJ1-2	TGTGCCAGCAGTGAAGAGGCAGGGATAGATGGCTACACCTTC	CASSEEAGIDGYTF
-	TRBV2	-	TRBJ1-6	TGTGCCAGCATTGACGTCGCAGGGCCCTCACCCCTCCACTTT	CASIDVAGPSPLHF
-	TRBV4-2	-	TRBJ2-1	TGTGCCAGCAGCCAAGAAGCGTTAGTGGGGTACAATGAGCAGTTCTTC	CASSQEALVGYNEQFF
-	TRBV21-1	-	TRBJ2-3	TGTGCCAGCAACCGATTCCCTAATTCCCCAGGACAGGGGTCCCCTATTTGGGATACGCAGTATTTT	CASNRFPNSPGQGSPIWDTQYF
-	TRBV19	-	TRBJ1-1	TGTGCCAGTAGCCCACAGGGGAACACTGAAGCTTTCTTT	CASSPQGNTEAFF
-	TRBV19	-	TRBJ2-5	TGTGCCAGTAGTACCGACACGTCACGGGAGACCCAGTACTTC	CASSTDTSRETQYF
-	TRBV5-7	-	TRBJ2-7	TGTGCCAGCAGCCCTAGCTCCTACGAGCAGTACTTC	CASSPSSYEQYF
TRBD1	TRBV6-2/TRBV6-3	-	TRBJ2-7	TGTGCCAGCAGTGCCGGGACAGGGTCGTTCTTCGAGCAGTACTTC	CASSAGTGSFFEQYF
-	TRBV6-2/TRBV6-3	-	TRBJ2-7	TGTGCCAGCAGTTACGGTCGGAGCAGGGACTACGAGCAGTACTTC	CASSYGRSRDYEQYF
-	TRBV4-1	-	TRBJ1-1	TGCGCCAGCAGCCCCCTACAGGGATATAACACTGAAGCTTTCTTT	CASSPLQGYNTEAFF
TRBD2	TRBV7-7	-	TRBJ2-3	TGTGCCAGCAGCCCCGGACTAGCCGCAGATACGCAGTATTTT	CASSPGLAADTQYF
TRBD1	TRBV6-5	once	TRBJ1-6	TGTGCCAGCAAAGGGACAGAGAATTCACCCCTCCACTTT	CASKGTENSPLHF
-	TRBV27	-	TRBJ2-7	TGTGCCAGCAGTTTTGGTTGGGCAGGTACAAGCTCCTACGAGCAGTACTTC	CASSFGWAGTSSYEQYF
TRBD1	TRBV5-1	once	TRBJ2-5	TGCGCCAGCAGCCTAGGGACACTGACAGGGGGGGAGACCCAGTACTTC	CASSLGTLTGGETQYF
-	TRBV7-2	-	TRBJ2-2	TGTGCCAGCAGCTTAGCAAGGGGACTCCCCGGCACCGGGGAGCTGTTTTTT	CASSLARGLPGTGELFF
-	TRBV7-2	-	TRBJ2-3	TGTGCCAGCAGAGAGACTAGGACCACAGATACGCAGTATTTT	CASRETRTTDTQYF
-	TRBV19	-	TRBJ2-7	TGTGCCAGTAGTATCGGCCGCGACTACGAGCAGTACTTC	CASSIGRDYEQYF
-	TRBV20-1	-	TRBJ1-1	TGCAGTGCTCGAGAGAACACTGAAGCTTTCTTT	CSARENTEAFF
-	TRBV9	-	TRBJ2-6	TGTGCCAGCAGCGTACAAGGGCGGGTAGCTGGGGCCAACGTCCTGACTTTC	CASSVQGRVAGANVLTF
-	TRBV5-6	-	TRBJ1-4	TGTGCCAGCAGCTTGATTCAGGCAACTAATGAAAAACTGTTTTTT	CASSLIQATNEKLFF
-	TRBV4-3	-	TRBJ2-1	TGCGCCAGCAGCCAAGATAGGTCCGGCTTTCACAATGAGCAGTTCTTC	CASSQDRSGFHNEQFF
-	TRBV30	-	TRBJ1-2	TGTGCCTGGACAGGGGTTTGGAATGGCTACACCTTC	CAWTGVWNGYTF
-	TRBV4-1	once	TRBJ2-2	TGCGCCAGCAGCCAAGATCATACGGGTGGGGCCGGGGAGCTGTTTTTT	CASSQDHTGGAGELFF
-	TRBV11-1	-	TRBJ2-5	TGTGCCAGCAGCTTAGACAGGGAAGAGACCCAGTACTTC	CASSLDREETQYF
TRBD2	TRBV27	-	TRBJ2-1	TGTGCCAGCAGTTCCCCTAGCGGGTATAACAATGAGCAGTTCTTC	CASSSPSGYNNEQFF
-	TRBV4-1	-	TRBJ1-3	TGCGCCAGCAGCCAAGGCGAGACCGTGCCGAACACCATATATTTT	CASSQGETVPNTIYF
TRBD1	TRBV19	-	TRBJ1-5	TGTGCCAGTAGCCTAAACCTAAACGGACAGGGACGCAATCAGCCCCAGCATTTT	CASSLNLNGQGRNQPQHF
TRBD2	TRBV9	-	TRBJ2-2	TGTGCCAGCAGCGTGAGAAGCGGGGGCCAAGCGAACACCGGGGAGCTGTTTTTT	CASSVRSGGQANTGELFF
-	TRBV6-5	-	TRBJ1-1	TGTGCCAGCGCCCTCAGGGACCGGAACACTGAAGCTTTCTTT	CASALRDRNTEAFF
-	TRBV5-1	-	TRBJ1-4	TGCGCCAGCAGCTGGAGGGACATTAATGAAAAACTGTTTTTT	CASSWRDINEKLFF
TRBD1	TRBV5-5	once	TRBJ2-1	TGTGCCAGCAGCTGGGACAGGAGGGAGCAGTTCTTC	CASSWDRREQFF
-	TRBV6-5	once	TRBJ2-5	TGTGCCAGCAGTCTAAACGATAACCAAGAGACCCAGTACTTC	CASSLNDNQETQYF
TRBD2	TRBV6-1	-	TRBJ2-1	TGTGCCAGCAGTGAAGCTGGGGCGGGGGTTTACAATGAGCAGTTCTTC	CASSEAGAGVYNEQFF
TRBD1	TRBV7-8	once	TRBJ1-2	TGTGCCAGCAGCACGGACAGGAACTATGGCTACACCTTC	CASSTDRNYGYTF
-	TRBV18	-	TRBJ2-7	TGTGCCAGCTCACCCCGCCGGGGCCCCTACGAGCAGTACTTC	CASSPRRGPYEQYF
-	TRBV6-6	-	TRBJ1-3	TGTGCCAGCAGTCGGAGGGTGGAGCGCTCTGGAAACACCATATATTTT	CASSRRVERSGNTIYF